This record concerns one T cell receptor (beta chain) sequence. Its antigen is unidentified. The germline V gene has CDR1 KGHSH and CDR2 LQKENI. The CDR3 loop spans 18 amino acids. Trimming took off 1 base at V and 0 bases at J, with 13 bases between the two ends. TCR alpha and TCR beta cDNA libraries carrying sample barcodes and UMIs were produced by 5'RACE using constant-segment primers. Each CDR3 protein is one row after TCRdb ran MiXCR on the 5' RACE reads. The sample has about 190,000 distinct CDR3 sequences, about 17% seen once. These data originate in a study of T-cell memory formation after mild COVID-19. Overall study results and limits: That cross-reactive memory joined was suggested by some responding clones appearing in pre-infection memory.

Sequencing used PBMCs or a T cell subset sorted from them (not recorded which). The chain uses TRBV18 and TRBJ2-6; TRBD1 is a possible D gene (6 bases). The sequence was collected from an adult woman who had mild COVID-19 (a few samples of this study predate the infection). Cell type and time point are not known. The CDR3 is CASSPRAGANSGANVLTF. Here the CDR3 DNA reads TGTGCCAGCTCACCACGTGCAGGGGCGAACTCTGGGGCCAACGTCCTGACTTTC.